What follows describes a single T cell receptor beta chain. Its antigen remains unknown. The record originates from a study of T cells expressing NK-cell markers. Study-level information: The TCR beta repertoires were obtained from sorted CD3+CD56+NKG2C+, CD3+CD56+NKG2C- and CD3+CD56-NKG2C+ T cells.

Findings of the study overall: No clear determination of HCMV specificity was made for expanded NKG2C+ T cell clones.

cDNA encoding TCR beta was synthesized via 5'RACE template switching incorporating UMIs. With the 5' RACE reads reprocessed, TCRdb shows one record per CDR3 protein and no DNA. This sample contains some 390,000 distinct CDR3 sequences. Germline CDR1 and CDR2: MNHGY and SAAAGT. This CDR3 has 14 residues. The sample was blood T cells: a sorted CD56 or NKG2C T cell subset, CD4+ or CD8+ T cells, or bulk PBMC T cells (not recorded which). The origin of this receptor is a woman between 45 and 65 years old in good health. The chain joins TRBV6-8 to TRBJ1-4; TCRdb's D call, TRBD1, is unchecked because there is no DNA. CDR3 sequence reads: CASSYDRGKEKLFF.